This entry lists 28 T cell receptor beta chains sequenced from one sample in a study of neurological immune-mediated disorders. TCRdb re-called the 5' RACE reads through MiXCR, storing one row per CDR3 protein. Of around 68,000 distinct CDR3 sequences listed, approximately 4.2% are singletons. Sequenced: PBMCs. Every receptor here comes from a man aged 45-60 years with multiple sclerosis.

This clonotype was counted many times. The chain combines TRBV20-1 with TRBJ2-7; D gene ambiguous. V dropped 7 bases and J dropped 0 bases, with 13 bases sitting between them. The germline V gene encodes CDR1 DFQATT and CDR2 SNEGSKA (reference sequence). The CDR3 extends over 13 amino acids. The DNA for the CDR3 is TGCAGTGTTGGCCCAACGGACTCCTACGAGCAGTACGTC. It is translated as CSVGPTDSYEQYV.

The chain employs TRBV7-8 and TRBJ2-1; 7 bases line up with TRBD2. Germline CDR1 reads SGHVS; CDR2 reads FQNEAQ. This CDR3 comprises 16 residues. Unmatched junction bases numbered 9, after V lost 5 bases and J lost 2 bases. CDR3 region: CASSRSGGMTYNEQFF. Here the CDR3 DNA reads TGTGCCAGCAGCAGATCGGGGGGTATGACCTACAATGAGCAGTTCTTC.

The table lists this clonotype with a few counts. The genes are TRBV5-1 and TRBJ1-1; D might be TRBD1 (6 bases). CDR1 SGHRS and CDR2 YFSETQ come from the germline V gene. The CDR3 loop spans 13 amino acids. V lost 0 bases, J lost 5 bases, and 8 bases lay in between. CDR3 sequence: CASSLAGVTEAFF. CDR3 sequence (DNA): TGCGCCAGCAGCTTGGCAGGGGTAACTGAAGCTTTCTTT. Filled out from reference TRBV5-1 and TRBJ1-1, the complete variable domain reads KAGVTQTPRYLIKTRGQQVTLSCSPISGHRSVSWYQQTPGQGLQFLFEYFSETQRNKGNFPGRFSGRQFSNSRSEMNVSTLELGDSALYLCASSLAGVTEAFFGQGTRLTVV.

Many counts were recorded for this clonotype. This chain links TRBV5-1 with TRBJ2-1; a possible D gene is TRBD2 (5 bases). The CDR3 sequence is 16 residues long. V was trimmed by 0 bases and J by 0 bases, leaving 10 bases between them. Germline V CDR1 and CDR2: SGHRS, YFSETQ. The DNA for the CDR3 is TGCGCCAGCAGCTTGGCCGGGGTTTACTCCTACAATGAGCAGTTCTTC. Translation: CASSLAGVYSYNEQFF.

This clonotype came up once. J is TRBJ1-3 and V is TRBV6-1; D not certain. Germline lookup yields CDR1 MNHNS and CDR2 SASEGT. V lost 5 bases and J lost 0, with 11 bases in between. The CDR3 length is 15 residues. In DNA, the CDR3 is TGTGCCAGCAGTCTTGCCGCTTTCTCTGGAAACACCATATATTTT. As protein: CASSLAAFSGNTIYF.

Ten or more counts support this clonotype. In DNA, the CDR3 is TGTGCCAGCTCCGGCCACCCGGGGGATTTAGCAGATACGCAGTATTTT. It encodes CASSGHPGDLADTQYF. The chain joins TRBV18 to TRBJ2-3, with D maybe TRBD2 (6 bases). CDR1 and CDR2 (germline): KGHSH, LQKENI. The CDR3 is 16 residues long. V was clipped by 6 bases and J by 4 bases, with 20 bases between them.

This clonotype was seen ten or more times. This chain uses TRBV5-1 with TRBJ2-1; D possibly corresponds to TRBD1 (6 bases). CDR3 length: 13 amino acids. Germline-derived CDR1 and CDR2 are SGHRS and YFSETQ. V was cut by 4 bases and J by 4 bases, with 9 bases left in between. As DNA, the CDR3 is TGCGCCAGCAGCGCCGGACAGTACAATGAGCAGTTCTTC. Its translation: CASSAGQYNEQFF.

This clonotype was seen ten or more times. The chain couples TRBV6-1 to TRBJ2-4; D tentatively fits TRBD1 or TRBD2 (5 bases each). The CDR3 extends over 16 amino acids. Looked up from germline, CDR1 is MNHNS and CDR2 is SASEGT. Deletions cut 2 bases from V and 1 base from J, with 12 bases between. Here the CDR3 reads CASSEWGISAKNIQYF. The CDR3 DNA follows: TGTGCCAGCAGTGAATGGGGGATCTCGGCCAAAAACATTCAGTACTTC.

This clonotype turned up a few times. The chain combines TRBV5-5 with TRBJ1-1, with D perhaps matching TRBD1 (5 bases). Germline assignment: CDR1 SGHKS and CDR2 YYEKEE (reference sequence). V lost 0 bases, J lost 4 bases, and 13 bases lay in between. CDR3 length: 15 amino acids. CDR3 sequence: CASSLDRRGGTEAFF. Here the CDR3 DNA reads TGTGCCAGCAGCTTGGACCGTCGGGGCGGCACTGAAGCTTTCTTT.

This clonotype was found many times. This chain connects TRBV10-3 to TRBJ2-1; the match to TRBD1 covers 9 bases. CDR1 is ENHRY and CDR2 is SYGVKD in the germline V gene. J was trimmed by 7 bases and V by 8 bases; bases with no gene match: 3. CDR3 length: 12 amino acids. This CDR3 reads CAIGGQGNEQFF. Here the CDR3 DNA reads TGTGCCATCGGGGGACAGGGAAATGAGCAGTTCTTC.

There are many counts of this clonotype. The chain has TRBV3-1 and TRBJ2-5, with D perhaps given as TRBD1 or TRBD2 (7 bases each). The CDR3 contains 17 residues. Per the germline V gene, CDR1 is LGHDT and CDR2 is YNNKEL (reference sequence). Trimming pared 1 base from V and 1 base from J, leaving 16 bases between. The CDR3 sequence: CASSQGFRGGVQETQYF. In nucleotides, the CDR3 is TGTGCCAGCAGCCAAGGCTTCAGGGGGGGAGTCCAAGAGACCCAGTACTTC.

In this sample, this clonotype turned up a few times. V usage is TRBV12-3 or TRBV12-4 and J usage is TRBJ1-2, with D possibly matching TRBD1 (6 bases). Trimming shortened V by 1 base and J by 5 bases, and 17 bases separated the two germline ends. The CDR3 consists of 16 residues. CDR3 in DNA: TGTGCCAGCAGTTTAGAACCCAGGACAGTTTTGTATGGCTACACCTTC. It is translated as CASSLEPRTVLYGYTF.

This clonotype came up many times. The chain carries TRBV18 and TRBJ1-2; no clear D. V lost 4 bases and J 2 bases, leaving 8 bases between the germline ends. CDR1 KGHSH and CDR2 LQKENI come from the germline V gene. The CDR3 totals 13 residues. CDR3 DNA sequence: TGTGCCAGCTCACGGGCCGGGAACTATGGCTACACCTTC. Translation gives CASSRAGNYGYTF. The full variable domain, rest sourced from reference TRBV18 and TRBJ1-2, is NAGVMQNPRHLVRRRGQEARLRCSPMKGHSHVYWYRQLPEEGLKFMVYLQKENIIDESGMPKERFSAEFPKEGPSILRIQQVVRGDSAAYFCASSRAGNYGYTFGSGTRLTVV.

This clonotype was detected ten times or more. The V call is TRBV12-3 or TRBV12-4, the J call TRBJ1-3; D is undetermined. V lost 3 bases, J lost 4 bases, and 10 bases lay in between. The CDR3 has 14 amino acids. CDR3 residues: CASSFSGPGNTIYF. The CDR3 coding sequence is TGTGCCAGCAGTTTTTCTGGGCCGGGAAACACCATATATTTT.

This clonotype was seen a few times. Without the conserved terminal phenylalanine or tryptophan, this CDR3 likely stems from a read error. J is TRBJ2-7 and V is TRBV5-1; D uncertain. V was cut by 0 bases and J by 4 bases, with 8 bases left in between. The germline gives CDR1 SGHRS, CDR2 YFSETQ. CDR3 length: 13 residues. The CDR3 sequence is CASSLDLVYEQYN. The CDR3 nucleotides read TGCGCCAGCAGCTTGGATCTCGTGTACGAGCAGTACAAC.

This clonotype has only a few counts. The CDR3 coding sequence is TGTGCCAGCAGCTCCCGGGACAGAAGCACAGATACGCAGTATTTT. Translating gives CASSSRDRSTDTQYF. The V call is TRBV5-6, the J call TRBJ2-3; 7 bases are a match to TRBD1. Trimming took 3 bases from V and 0 from J; bases not matched to a gene: 4. Germline CDR1 and CDR2: SGHDT and YYEEEE. The CDR3 is 15 residues long.

This clonotype was seen repeatedly, ten times or more. The chain combines TRBV10-3 with TRBJ1-5, with a weak D call TRBD1 (6 bases). CDR1 and CDR2 from the germline V gene are ENHRY and SYGVKD. The CDR3 contains 13 residues. Trimming removed 11 bases at V and 9 bases at J, with 20 bases between. The CDR3 sequence is CASTRGPEGPQHF. CDR3 nucleotide sequence: TGTGCCTCTACTCGGGGGCCCGAGGGGCCCCAGCATTTT.

In its sample, this clonotype was seen many times. V gene TRBV7-2 combines with J gene TRBJ2-2; 7 bases line up with TRBD1. This CDR3 has 15 amino acids. Germline CDR1 is SGHTA and CDR2 is FQGNSA. V was clipped by 5 bases and J by 8 bases; unmatched bases: 11. CDR3 residues: CASSQQGLGAGELFF. CDR3 in DNA: TGTGCCAGCAGCCAACAGGGGCTGGGGGCTGGGGAGCTGTTTTTT.

This clonotype was recorded at least ten times. J is TRBJ1-3 and V is TRBV5-1; maybe TRBD1 (5 bases). CDR1 and CDR2 from the germline V gene are SGHRS and YFSETQ. Trimming shortened V by 4 bases and J by 2 bases, and 10 bases separated the two germline ends. This CDR3 comprises 14 residues. CDR3 in amino acids: CASSTRDPGNTIYF. The CDR3 nucleotides are TGCGCCAGCAGCACCCGGGACCCTGGAAACACCATATATTTT. Using reference TRBV5-1 and TRBJ1-3 for the parts outside the CDR3, the full variable domain is KAGVTQTPRYLIKTRGQQVTLSCSPISGHRSVSWYQQTPGQGLQFLFEYFSETQRNKGNFPGRFSGRQFSNSRSEMNVSTLELGDSALYLCASSTRDPGNTIYFGEGSWLTVV.

This clonotype was seen repeatedly, ten times or more. The chain employs TRBV5-1 and TRBJ2-1; 8 bases agree with TRBD2. Germline-derived CDR1 and CDR2 are SGHRS and YFSETQ. This CDR3 comprises 16 residues. Trimming removed 4 bases from V and 6 bases from J; junction bases left unmatched: 12. The CDR3 reads CASSPPAAGVVNEQFF. The CDR3 bases are TGCGCCAGCAGCCCCCCGGCAGCGGGGGTCGTCAATGAGCAGTTCTTC.

This clonotype was observed many times. V and J are TRBV20-1 and TRBJ1-5; possibly TRBD1 for D (5 bases). Germline assignment: CDR1 DFQATT and CDR2 SNEGSKA (reference sequence). The CDR3 length is 15 residues. V dropped 1 base and J dropped 4 bases, with 14 bases sitting between them. In nucleotides, the CDR3 is TGCAGTGCTAGAGCCCCGGGACGATTGAATCAGCCCCAGCATTTT. It encodes CSARAPGRLNQPQHF.

This clonotype was detected ten times or more. The J gene is TRBJ2-1, the V gene TRBV4-2; 9 bases line up with TRBD2. Germline V gene data show CDR1 as LGHNA and CDR2 as YNFKEQ. This CDR3 region has 17 residues. V trimming: 1 base; J trimming: 3 bases; junction bases outside the gene matches: 7. CDR3 coding DNA: TGTGCCAGCAGCCAAGTAGGTGGTAGCGGGGGCTACAATGAGCAGTTCTTC. The encoded protein is CASSQVGGSGGYNEQFF.

DNA for the CDR3: TGTGCCAGCTCCCTATTAGCGGACTCCTACAATGAGCAGTTCTTC. This encodes CASSLLADSYNEQFF. This rearrangement joins TRBV18 to TRBJ2-1; tentative D call: TRBD2 (6 bases). The germline CDR1 and CDR2 sequences are KGHSH and LQKENI. This CDR3 region has 15 residues. Trimming took 6 bases from V and 0 from J, leaving 12 bases between them.

This clonotype was recorded at least ten times. CDR3 amino acids: CSARAVGGGETQYF. The CDR3 coding sequence is TGCAGTGCTAGGGCTGTGGGGGGCGGGGAGACCCAGTACTTC. V is TRBV20-1 and J is TRBJ2-5, with D perhaps assigned TRBD1 or TRBD2 (6 bases each). V was cut by 3 bases and J by 5 bases, with 16 bases left in between. Germline CDR1 is DFQATT and CDR2 is SNEGSKA (reference sequence). The CDR3 consists of 14 residues.

This clonotype came up many times. This rearrangement joins TRBV5-1 to TRBJ2-2, with 7 bases that match TRBD2. The V and J ends lost 5 bases and 3 bases, in that order; junction bases with no gene match: 16. Germline assignment: CDR1 SGHRS and CDR2 YFSETQ. This CDR3 spans 18 amino acids. CDR3 in DNA: TGCGCCAGCAGGTTACTCGCGCGGCTAGCGGCTGACACCGGGGAGCTGTTTTTT. This sequence encodes CASRLLARLAADTGELFF. Full variable domain (remainder filled in from reference TRBV5-1 and TRBJ2-2): KAGVTQTPRYLIKTRGQQVTLSCSPISGHRSVSWYQQTPGQGLQFLFEYFSETQRNKGNFPGRFSGRQFSNSRSEMNVSTLELGDSALYLCASRLLARLAADTGELFFGEGSRLTVL.

A few counts support this clonotype. Being one base from a much bigger clone, this may be a read error. The V call is TRBV7-2, the J call TRBJ2-7; 15 bases are a match to TRBD2. Germline V gives CDR1 SGHTA, CDR2 FQGNSA. After removal of 5 bases from V and 0 bases from J, the junction contained 5 bases not matched to a gene. CDR3 length equals 17 residues. In DNA, the CDR3 is TGTGCCAGCAGCAAGGGACTAGCGGGGGGAACCTCCTACGAGCAGTACTTC. Protein sequence: CASSKGLAGGTSYEQYF.

To note about this clonotype: This may come from a read error, since a much larger clone is one base off. The gene calls are TRBV4-1 and TRBJ1-2; no clear D. Trimming stripped 2 bases from V and 5 bases from J, with 18 bases between. This CDR3 comprises 16 residues. Looked up from germline, CDR1 is MGHRA and CDR2 is YSYEKL. This chain's CDR3 is CASSQSGGVKRYGYTF. The CDR3, as DNA: TGCGCCAGCAGCCAAAGTGGCGGAGTTAAAAGATATGGCTACACCTTC.

Only a few counts were recorded for this clonotype. The chain recombines TRBV4-1 with TRBJ2-3; D is unclear. The CDR3 has 16 residues. Germline V lookup: CDR1 MGHRA, CDR2 YSYEKL. Trimming stripped 4 bases from V and 0 bases from J, with 14 bases between. CDR3 amino acids: CASSPTPGVSTDTQYF. Written as DNA, the CDR3 is TGCGCCAGCAGCCCAACCCCTGGGGTAAGCACAGATACGCAGTATTTT.